One sample yielded the 2 T cell receptor beta chains listed below, sequenced in a study of T cell responses to AZD1222 COVID-19 vaccine. The data were produced by immunoSEQ multiplex PCR, yet TCRdb's version contains in-frame clones alone and is incomplete. The sample holds roughly 99,000 clones, around 92% seen once. The sequenced sample was peripheral blood, obtained 28 days after the second AZD1222 dose. The receptors come from an adult who received the AZD1222 COVID-19 vaccine.

CDR3 residues: CASSLVREGYTF. The DNA for the CDR3 is TGTGCCAGCAGCTTAGTGAGGGAAGGCTACACCTTC. The chain carries TRBV7-9 and TRBJ1-2; no clear D gene. This CDR3 spans 12 amino acids. Germline V gene data show CDR1 as SEHNR and CDR2 as FQNEAQ (reference sequence). The ends were cut back, 1 base at V and 8 bases at J, with 8 bases in the middle.

The rearrangement uses TRBV6-2 or TRBV6-3 and TRBJ2-2, with D possibly matching TRBD2 (7 bases). Germline lookup yields CDR1 MNHEY and CDR2 SVGEGT. The CDR3 is 17 residues long. The ends were cut back, 2 bases at V and 1 base at J, with 14 bases in the middle. CDR3 region: CASSYDGLGGNTGELFF. For the CDR3, the DNA is TGTGCCAGCAGTTACGATGGACTAGGGGGGAACACCGGGGAGCTGTTTTTT.